This T cell receptor (beta chain) derives from a study of blood T cell repertoires in COVID-19. Background on the study: The origin of the acute and convalescent COVID-19 samples was the United States, Italy and Spain.

Original processing notes: Amplified reference gene primers provided the basis for estimating nucleated cell counts. Measured with immunoSEQ multiplex PCR; TCRdb has only the in-frame clones, and not every one. V, J and clone size derive from that table, while D and trimming were established from the DNA sequence. The sample shows about 80,000 clones, roughly 78% of them seen only once. Germline V CDR1 and CDR2: MNHEY, SVGAGI. The CDR3 loop spans 16 amino acids. Trimming took 0 bases from V and 3 from J, leaving 12 bases between them. The sequenced sample was peripheral blood. The chain couples TRBV6-5 to TRBJ1-3; D not certain. The TCR was taken from a human donor in a cohort sampled during active COVID-19. For the CDR3, the DNA is TGTGCCAGCAGTTACTCGGGTCTCTCAGGTGGAAACACCATATATTTT. Amino acid sequence: CASSYSGLSGGNTIYF.